The table lists the clone carrying this T cell receptor beta chain with a few counts. This specimen belongs to a study of blood T cells in healthy people across ages. Trimming took off 3 bases at V and 3 bases at J, with 14 bases between the two ends. The CDR3 runs 15 residues. Germline V gene sequence: CDR1 MNHNS, CDR2 SASEGT. A second PCR, run for about 7 to 11 cycles, used a sample-barcoded 5' primer plus a J-beta primer mix. MiXCR, applied by TCRdb to the 5' RACE reads, yields one record per CDR3 protein. The table lists 650,000 to 950,000 distinct CDR3 sequences, roughly 44% of them singletons. Material for sequencing was blood. The V and J genes are TRBV6-1 and TRBJ1-1, with a tentative D call TRBD1 (5 bases). The receptor was derived from a man in his sixties in good health. The DNA for the CDR3 is TGTGCCAGCAGTGACATGGGGGGGGAGGACACTGAAGCTTTCTTT. Its protein product is CASSDMGGEDTEAFF.